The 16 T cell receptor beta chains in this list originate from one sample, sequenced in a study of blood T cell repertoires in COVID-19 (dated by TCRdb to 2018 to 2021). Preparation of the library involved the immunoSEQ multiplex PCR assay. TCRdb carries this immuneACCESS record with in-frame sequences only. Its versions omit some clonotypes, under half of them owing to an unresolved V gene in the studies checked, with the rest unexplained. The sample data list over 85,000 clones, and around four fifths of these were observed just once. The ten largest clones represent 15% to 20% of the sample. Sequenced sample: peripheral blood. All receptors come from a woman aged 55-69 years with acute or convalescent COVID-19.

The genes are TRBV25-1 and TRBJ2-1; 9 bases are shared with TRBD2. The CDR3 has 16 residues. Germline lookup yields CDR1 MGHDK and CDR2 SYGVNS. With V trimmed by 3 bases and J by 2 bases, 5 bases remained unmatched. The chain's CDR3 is CASSDSRGGAYNEQFF. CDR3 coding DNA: TGTGCCAGCAGTGATTCTCGCGGGGGGGCCTACAATGAGCAGTTCTTC.

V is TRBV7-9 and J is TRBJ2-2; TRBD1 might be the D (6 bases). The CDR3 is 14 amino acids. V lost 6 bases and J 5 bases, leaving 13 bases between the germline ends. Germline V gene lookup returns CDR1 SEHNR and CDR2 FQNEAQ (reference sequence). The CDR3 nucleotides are TGTGCCAGCAGACCTACAGGGTCTACCGGGGAGCTGTTTTTT. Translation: CASRPTGSTGELFF.

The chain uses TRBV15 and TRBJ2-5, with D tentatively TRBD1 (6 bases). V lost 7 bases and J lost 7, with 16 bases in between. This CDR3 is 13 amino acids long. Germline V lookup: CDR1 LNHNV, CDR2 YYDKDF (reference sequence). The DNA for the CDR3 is TGTGCCACCACTGGACAGTCAGCGTCGACCCAGTACTTC. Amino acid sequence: CATTGQSASTQYF.

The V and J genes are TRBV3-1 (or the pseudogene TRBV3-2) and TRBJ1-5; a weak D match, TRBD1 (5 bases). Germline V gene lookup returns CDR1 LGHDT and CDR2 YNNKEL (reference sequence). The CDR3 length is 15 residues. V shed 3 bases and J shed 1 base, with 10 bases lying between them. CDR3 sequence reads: CASSQGPGSNQPQHF. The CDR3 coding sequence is TGTGCCAGCAGCCAGGGGCCCGGGAGCAATCAGCCCCAGCATTTT.

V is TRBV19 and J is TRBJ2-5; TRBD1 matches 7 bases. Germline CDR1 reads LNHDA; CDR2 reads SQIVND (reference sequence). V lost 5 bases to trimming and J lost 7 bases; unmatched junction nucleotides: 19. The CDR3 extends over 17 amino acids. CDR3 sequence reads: CASSPSHLGQVRGTQYF. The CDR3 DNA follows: TGTGCCAGTAGTCCCTCCCACCTAGGACAGGTGAGGGGGACCCAGTACTTC.

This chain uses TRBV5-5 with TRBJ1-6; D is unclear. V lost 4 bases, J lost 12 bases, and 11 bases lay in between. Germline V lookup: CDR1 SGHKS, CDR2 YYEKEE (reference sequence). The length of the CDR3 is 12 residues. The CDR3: CASSPRDLPLHF. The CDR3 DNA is TGTGCCAGCAGCCCCCGGGATTTACCCCTCCACTTT. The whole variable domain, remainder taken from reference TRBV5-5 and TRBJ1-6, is DAGVTQSPTHLIKTRGQQVTLRCSPISGHKSVSWYQQVLGQGPQFIFQYYEKEERGRGNFPDRFSARQFPNYSSELNVNALLLGDSALYLCASSPRDLPLHFGNGTRLTVT.

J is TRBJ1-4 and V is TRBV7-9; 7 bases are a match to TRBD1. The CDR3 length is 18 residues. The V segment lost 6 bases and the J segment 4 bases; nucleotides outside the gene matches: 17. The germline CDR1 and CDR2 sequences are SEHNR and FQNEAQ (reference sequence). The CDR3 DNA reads TGTGCCAGCAGACGAACATGGAATAGTACAGGGGTTAATGAAAAACTGTTTTTT. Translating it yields CASRRTWNSTGVNEKLFF.

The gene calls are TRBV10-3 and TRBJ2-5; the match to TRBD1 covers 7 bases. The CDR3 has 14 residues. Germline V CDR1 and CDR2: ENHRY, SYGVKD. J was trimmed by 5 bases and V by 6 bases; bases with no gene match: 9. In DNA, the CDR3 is TGTGCCATCAGCAACAGGACAGGTGCGGAGACCCAGTACTTC. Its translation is CAISNRTGAETQYF.

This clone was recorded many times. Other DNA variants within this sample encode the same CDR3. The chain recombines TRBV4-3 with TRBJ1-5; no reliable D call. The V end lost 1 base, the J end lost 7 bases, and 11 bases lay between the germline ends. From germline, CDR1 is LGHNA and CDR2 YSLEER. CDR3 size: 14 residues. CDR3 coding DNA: TGCGCCAGCAGCCAAGGTGCTGGAGGGCAGCCCCAGCATTTT. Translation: CASSQGAGGQPQHF.

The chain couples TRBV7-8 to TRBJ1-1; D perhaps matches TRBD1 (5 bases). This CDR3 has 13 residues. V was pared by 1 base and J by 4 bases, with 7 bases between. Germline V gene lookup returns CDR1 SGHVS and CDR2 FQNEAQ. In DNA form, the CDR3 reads TGTGCCAGCAGCTTAGGCAGGGCCACTGAAGCTTTCTTT. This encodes CASSLGRATEAFF.

CDR3 in amino acids: CSASGGGGADTQYF. CDR3 DNA: TGCAGTGCTAGTGGGGGGGGCGGCGCAGATACGCAGTATTTT. This rearrangement joins TRBV20-1 to TRBJ2-3; perhaps TRBD2 as D (7 bases). The CDR3 spans 14 residues. Germline V gene lookup returns CDR1 DFQATT and CDR2 SNEGSKA (reference sequence). Trimming removed 3 bases at V and 4 bases at J, with 14 bases between.

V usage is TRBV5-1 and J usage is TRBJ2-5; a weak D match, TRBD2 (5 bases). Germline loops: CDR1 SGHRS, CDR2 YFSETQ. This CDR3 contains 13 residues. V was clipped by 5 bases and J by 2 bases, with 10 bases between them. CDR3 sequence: CASRRAEQETQYF. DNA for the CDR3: TGCGCCAGCAGGCGGGCTGAACAAGAGACCCAGTACTTC.

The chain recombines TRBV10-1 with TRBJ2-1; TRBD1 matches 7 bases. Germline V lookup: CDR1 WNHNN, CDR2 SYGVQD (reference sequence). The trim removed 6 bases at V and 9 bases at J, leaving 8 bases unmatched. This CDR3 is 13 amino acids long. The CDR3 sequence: CASRPIGGPEQFF. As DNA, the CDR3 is TGCGCCAGCAGGCCAATAGGGGGCCCTGAGCAGTTCTTC.

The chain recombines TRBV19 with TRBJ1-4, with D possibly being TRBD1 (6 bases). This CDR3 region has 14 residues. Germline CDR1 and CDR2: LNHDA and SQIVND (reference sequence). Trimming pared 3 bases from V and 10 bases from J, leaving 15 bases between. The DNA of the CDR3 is TGTGCCAGTAGTATCGCGCAGGGGAGTGGAAAACTGTTTTTT. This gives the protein CASSIAQGSGKLFF. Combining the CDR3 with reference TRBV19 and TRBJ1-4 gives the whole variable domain DGGITQSPKYLFRKEGQNVTLSCEQNLNHDAMYWYRQDPGQGLRLIYYSQIVNDFQKGDIAEGYSVSREKKESFPLTVTSAQKNPTAFYLCASSIAQGSGKLFFGSGTQLSVL.

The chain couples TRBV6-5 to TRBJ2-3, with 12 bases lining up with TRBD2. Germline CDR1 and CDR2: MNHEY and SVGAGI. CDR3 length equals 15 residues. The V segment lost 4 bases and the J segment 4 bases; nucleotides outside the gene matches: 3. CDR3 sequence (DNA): TGTGCCAGCAGTTTCGGACTAGCGGGGTCAGATACGCAGTATTTT. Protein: CASSFGLAGSDTQYF.

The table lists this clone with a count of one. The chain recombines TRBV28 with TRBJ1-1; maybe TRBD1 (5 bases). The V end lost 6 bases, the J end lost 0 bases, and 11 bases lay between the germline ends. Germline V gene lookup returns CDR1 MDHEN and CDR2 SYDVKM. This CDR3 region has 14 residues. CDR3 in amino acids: CASRDGGMNTEAFF. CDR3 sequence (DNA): TGTGCCAGCAGGGACGGGGGGATGAACACTGAAGCTTTCTTT. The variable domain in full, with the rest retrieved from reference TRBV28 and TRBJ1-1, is DVKVTQSSRYLVKRTGEKVFLECVQDMDHENMFWYRQDPGLGLRLIYFSYDVKMKEKGDIPEGYSVSREKKERFSLILESASTNQTSMYLCASRDGGMNTEAFFGQGTRLTVV.